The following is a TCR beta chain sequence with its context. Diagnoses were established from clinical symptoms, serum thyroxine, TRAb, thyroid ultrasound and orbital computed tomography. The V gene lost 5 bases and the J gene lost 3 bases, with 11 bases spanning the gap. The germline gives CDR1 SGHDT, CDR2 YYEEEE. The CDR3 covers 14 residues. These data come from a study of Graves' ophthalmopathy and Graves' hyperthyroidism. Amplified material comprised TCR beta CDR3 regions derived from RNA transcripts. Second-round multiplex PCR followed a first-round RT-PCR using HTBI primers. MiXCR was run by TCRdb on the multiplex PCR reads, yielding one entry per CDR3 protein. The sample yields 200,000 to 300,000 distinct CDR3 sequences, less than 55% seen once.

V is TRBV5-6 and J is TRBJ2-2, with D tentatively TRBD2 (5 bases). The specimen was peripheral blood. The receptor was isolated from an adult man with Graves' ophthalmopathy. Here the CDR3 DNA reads TGTGCCAGCAGGGCGAGGCGGGACACCGGGGAGCTGTTTTTT. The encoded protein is CASRARRDTGELFF.